This T cell receptor beta chain derives from a study of OX40 agonist ivuxolimab in advanced cancers. On the study more broadly: A mean age of around 63 years, range about 23 to 90, was recorded, and approximately 85% were male. Of the patients, three showed partial responses, one with hepatocellular carcinoma and two with cutaneous melanoma.

Using immunoSEQ multiplex PCR, the repertoire was profiled, and TCRdb retains in-frame clones only, with some absent. The sample lists around 99,000 clones; about 91% were seen once. Findings and limits, study-wide: Compared with CD4+, CD8+ T cells on average had more expanded clones.

Comment on this clone: Its antigen is unknown.

This TCR was recovered from an adult with an advanced solid tumor such as melanoma, head and neck, liver or kidney cancer. The source material was CD4+ or CD8+ T cells sorted from blood, sampled in a trial of the OX40 agonist ivuxolimab.

CDR3 nucleotide sequence: TGTGCTACTGGTGGACTAGCGGGAGATCGCAGTGAGCAGTTCTTC. Translated: CATGGLAGDRSEQFF. The rearrangement joins TRBV19 to TRBJ2-1; the match to TRBD2 covers 13 bases. There are 15 residues in the CDR3. Per germline, CDR1 LNHDA and CDR2 SQIVND (reference sequence).